The 5 T cell receptor beta chains below come from one sample, sequenced in a study of vaccination effects on CD4 cells after COVID-19. TCRdb's table, derived via immunoSEQ multiplex PCR, lists solely in-frame clones and lacks some. The table records more than 60,000 clones, more than 60% of them present only once. These TCRs are of unknown antigen specificity. After around 10 days in culture, the CD4+ T cells were isolated. The sample in question was CD4+ T cells from PBMCs cultured without peptide, obtained before COVID-19 vaccination. The source is a human donor who had a prior SARS-CoV-2 infection.

The chain has TRBV29-1 and TRBJ2-3; TRBD1 or TRBD2 may be the D gene (6 bases each). V was clipped by 1 base and J by 9 bases, with 14 bases between them. Germline V gene data show CDR1 as SQVTM and CDR2 as ANQGSEA. The CDR3 runs to 13 residues. This CDR3 reads CSVEVQGGRTQYF. CDR3 sequence (DNA): TGCAGCGTTGAAGTCCAAGGGGGGCGAACGCAGTATTTT.

V is TRBV11-2 and J is TRBJ2-3; 7 nucleotides match TRBD2. Trimming cost V 5 bases and J 2 bases; bases outside gene matches: 7. Germline CDR1 SGHAT, CDR2 FQNNGV. The CDR3 totals 15 residues. CDR3 bases: TGTGCCAGCAGCATAGCGGGTCTCTACACAGATACGCAGTATTTT. The encoded protein is CASSIAGLYTDTQYF.

The chain recombines TRBV15 with TRBJ2-1; tentatively, D is TRBD2 (5 bases). CDR3 length: 18 residues. The V gene lost 1 base and the J gene lost 0 bases, with 16 bases spanning the gap. Germline values: CDR1 LNHNV, CDR2 YYDKDF (reference sequence). Here the CDR3 reads CATSRGGARLSSYNEQFF. The CDR3 bases are TGTGCCACCAGCAGAGGGGGTGCCAGACTAAGCTCCTACAATGAGCAGTTCTTC.

J is TRBJ1-3 and V is TRBV13, with D uncertain. Germline V gene lookup returns CDR1 PRHDT and CDR2 FYEKMQ (reference sequence). The CDR3 loop spans 14 amino acids. Trimming cost V 4 bases and J 0 bases, with 7 bases left between them. CDR3 bases: TGTGCCAGCAGCTCAGCCAGCTCTGGAAACACCATATATTTT. Its protein is CASSSASSGNTIYF.

The chain is built from TRBV14 and TRBJ2-5, with 9 nucleotides matching TRBD2. CDR1 and CDR2 from the germline V gene are SGHDN and FVKESK. The length of the CDR3 is 17 residues. V lost 1 base, J lost 2 bases, and 8 bases stayed unmatched. The CDR3 reads CASSQGLTSGPQETQYF. The CDR3, as DNA: TGTGCCAGCAGCCAAGGATTAACTAGCGGGCCTCAAGAGACCCAGTACTTC.